This T cell receptor beta chain was recovered during a study of blood T cell repertoires in COVID-19. Study at large: Sites across the United States, Italy and Spain contributed samples from acute and convalescent COVID-19. PBMCs, B-cell-depleted T cells, or T cells were the source of the cDNA or gDNA that made up the material.

The germline V gene encodes CDR1 SGHVS and CDR2 FQNEAQ. V lost 1 base and J lost 3, with 13 bases in between. The CDR3 runs 16 residues. In the study's own analysis: Quantification of nucleated cells was approximated via reference gene primer amplification. Produced via immunoSEQ multiplex PCR; TCRdb's table is partial and in-frame only. V and J calls and clone size come straight from that table; D and trimming were deduced from the DNA. Of roughly 180,000 clones in the sample, 82% were seen once. The specimen was peripheral blood. The chain is built from TRBV7-8 and TRBJ2-1; D call uncertain. This clonotype was obtained from a woman over 75 with active or convalescent COVID-19. CDR3 residues: CASSLGGTLLYNEQFF. CDR3 bases: TGTGCCAGCAGCTTAGGCGGAACCCTTCTCTACAATGAGCAGTTCTTC.